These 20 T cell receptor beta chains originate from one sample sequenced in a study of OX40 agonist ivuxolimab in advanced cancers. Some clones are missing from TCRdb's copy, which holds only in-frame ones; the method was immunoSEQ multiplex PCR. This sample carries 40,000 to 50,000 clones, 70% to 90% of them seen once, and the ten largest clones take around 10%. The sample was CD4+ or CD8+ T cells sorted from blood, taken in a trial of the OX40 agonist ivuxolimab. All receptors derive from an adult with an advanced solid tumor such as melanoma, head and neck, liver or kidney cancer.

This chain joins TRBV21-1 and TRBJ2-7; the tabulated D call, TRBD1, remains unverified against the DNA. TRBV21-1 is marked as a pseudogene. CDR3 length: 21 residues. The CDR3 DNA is TGTGCCAGCAGCAATTATCGTCGCCGGACCCCGGACACCCAAGAACCCTACGAGCAGTACTTC. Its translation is CASSNYRRRTPDTQEPYEQYF.

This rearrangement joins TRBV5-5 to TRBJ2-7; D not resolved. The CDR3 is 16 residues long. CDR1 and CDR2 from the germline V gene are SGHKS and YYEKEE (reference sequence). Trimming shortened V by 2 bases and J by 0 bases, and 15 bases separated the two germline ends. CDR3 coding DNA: TGTGCCAGCAGCTTCCGGATCCCTAATTACTCCTACGAGCAGTACTTC. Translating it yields CASSFRIPNYSYEQYF.

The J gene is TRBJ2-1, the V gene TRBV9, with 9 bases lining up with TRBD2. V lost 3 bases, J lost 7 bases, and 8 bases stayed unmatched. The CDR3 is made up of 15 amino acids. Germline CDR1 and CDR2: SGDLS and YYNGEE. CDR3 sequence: CASSATGTSSNEQFF. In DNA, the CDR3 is TGTGCCAGCAGCGCAACCGGGACTAGCAGTAATGAGCAGTTCTTC.

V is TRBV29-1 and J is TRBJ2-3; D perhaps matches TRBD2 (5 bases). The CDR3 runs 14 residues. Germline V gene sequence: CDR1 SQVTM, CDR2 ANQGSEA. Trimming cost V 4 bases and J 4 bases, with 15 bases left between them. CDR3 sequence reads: CSVVRVVESDTQYF. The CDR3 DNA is TGCAGCGTTGTGAGGGTGGTGGAATCAGATACGCAGTATTTT.

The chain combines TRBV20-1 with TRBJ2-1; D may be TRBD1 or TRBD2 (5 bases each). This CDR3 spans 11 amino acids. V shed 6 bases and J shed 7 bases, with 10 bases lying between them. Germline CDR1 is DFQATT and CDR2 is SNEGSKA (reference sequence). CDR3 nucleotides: TGCAGTGCCCGTGAGGGGAATGAGCAGTTCTTC. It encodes CSAREGNEQFF.

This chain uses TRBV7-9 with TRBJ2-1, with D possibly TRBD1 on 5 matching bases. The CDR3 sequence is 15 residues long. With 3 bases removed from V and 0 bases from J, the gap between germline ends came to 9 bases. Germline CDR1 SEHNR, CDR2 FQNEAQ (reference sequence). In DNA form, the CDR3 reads TGTGCCAGCAGCTTCAGGGTGGGCTCCTACAATGAGCAGTTCTTC. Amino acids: CASSFRVGSYNEQFF.

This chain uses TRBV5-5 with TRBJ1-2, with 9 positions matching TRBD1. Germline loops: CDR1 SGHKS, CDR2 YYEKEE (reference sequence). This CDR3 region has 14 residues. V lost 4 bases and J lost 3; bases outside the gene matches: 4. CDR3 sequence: CASSAWTGDYGYTF. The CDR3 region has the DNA TGTGCCAGCAGCGCCTGGACAGGGGACTATGGCTACACCTTC. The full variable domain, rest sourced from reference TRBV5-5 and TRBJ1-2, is DAGVTQSPTHLIKTRGQQVTLRCSPISGHKSVSWYQQVLGQGPQFIFQYYEKEERGRGNFPDRFSARQFPNYSSELNVNALLLGDSALYLCASSAWTGDYGYTFGSGTRLTVV.

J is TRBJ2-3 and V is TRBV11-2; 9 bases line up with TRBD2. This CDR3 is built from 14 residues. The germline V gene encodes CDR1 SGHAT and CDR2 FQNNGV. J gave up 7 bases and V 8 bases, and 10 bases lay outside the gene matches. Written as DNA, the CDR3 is TGTGCCAGCGCGACTCTAGCGGGGCCTCATACGCAGTATTTT. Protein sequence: CASATLAGPHTQYF.

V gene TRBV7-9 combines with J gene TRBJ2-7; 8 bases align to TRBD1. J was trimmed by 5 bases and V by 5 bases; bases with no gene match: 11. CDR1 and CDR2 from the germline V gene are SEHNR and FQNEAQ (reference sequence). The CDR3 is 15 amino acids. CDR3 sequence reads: CASSPSAGGIHEQYF. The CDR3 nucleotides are TGTGCCAGCAGCCCTAGCGCAGGGGGCATCCACGAGCAGTACTTC.

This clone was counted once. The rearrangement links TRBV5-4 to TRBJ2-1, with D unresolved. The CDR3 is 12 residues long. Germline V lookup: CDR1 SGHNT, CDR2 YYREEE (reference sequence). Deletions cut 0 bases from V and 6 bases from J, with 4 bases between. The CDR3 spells CASSLASNEQFF. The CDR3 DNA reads TGTGCCAGCAGCTTGGCAAGCAATGAGCAGTTCTTC.

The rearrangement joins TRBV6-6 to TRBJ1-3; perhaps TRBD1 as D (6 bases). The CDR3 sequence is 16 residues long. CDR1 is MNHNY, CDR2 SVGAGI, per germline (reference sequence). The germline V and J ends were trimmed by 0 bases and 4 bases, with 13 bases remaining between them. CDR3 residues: CASSYSVGGQGNTIYF. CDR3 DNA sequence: TGTGCCAGCAGTTACTCGGTCGGGGGCCAAGGAAACACCATATATTTT.

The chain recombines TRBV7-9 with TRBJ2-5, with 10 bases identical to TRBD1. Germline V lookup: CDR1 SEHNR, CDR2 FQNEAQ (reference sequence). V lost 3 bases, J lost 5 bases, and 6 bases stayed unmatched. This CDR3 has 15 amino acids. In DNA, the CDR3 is TGTGCCAGCAGCTTCCGACAGGGGGCTACGGAGACCCAGTACTTC. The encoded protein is CASSFRQGATETQYF.

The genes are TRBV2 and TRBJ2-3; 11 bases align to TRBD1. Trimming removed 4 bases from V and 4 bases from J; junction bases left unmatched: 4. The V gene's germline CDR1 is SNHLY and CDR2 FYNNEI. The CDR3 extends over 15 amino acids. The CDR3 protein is CASSAWTGGSDTQYF. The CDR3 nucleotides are TGTGCCAGCAGTGCATGGACAGGGGGCTCAGATACGCAGTATTTT.

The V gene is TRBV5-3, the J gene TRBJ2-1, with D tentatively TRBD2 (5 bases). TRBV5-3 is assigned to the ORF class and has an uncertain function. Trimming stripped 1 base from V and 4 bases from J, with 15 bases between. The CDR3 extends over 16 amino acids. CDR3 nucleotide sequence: TGTGCCAGAAGCTTGTTGGCGAGGGCCCTTTACAATGAGCAGTTCTTC. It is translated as CARSLLARALYNEQFF.

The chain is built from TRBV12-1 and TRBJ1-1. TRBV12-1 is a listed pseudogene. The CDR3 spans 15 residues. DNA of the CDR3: TGTGCCAGCAGCTCACCGGGAGCGACGAACACTGAAGCTTTCTTT. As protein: CASSSPGATNTEAFF.

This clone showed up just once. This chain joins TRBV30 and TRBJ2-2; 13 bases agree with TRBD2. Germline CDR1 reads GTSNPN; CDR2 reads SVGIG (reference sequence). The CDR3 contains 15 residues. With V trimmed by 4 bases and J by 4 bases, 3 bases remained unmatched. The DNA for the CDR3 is TGTGCCTGGATGAGGACTAGCGGGAGCACCGGGGAGCTGTTTTTT. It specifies CAWMRTSGSTGELFF.

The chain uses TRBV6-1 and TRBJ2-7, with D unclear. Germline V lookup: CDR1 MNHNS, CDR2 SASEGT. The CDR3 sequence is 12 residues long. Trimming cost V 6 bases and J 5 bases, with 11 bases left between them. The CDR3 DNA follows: TGTGCCAGCAGCCCTAGAAGTCACGAGCAGTACTTC. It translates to CASSPRSHEQYF.

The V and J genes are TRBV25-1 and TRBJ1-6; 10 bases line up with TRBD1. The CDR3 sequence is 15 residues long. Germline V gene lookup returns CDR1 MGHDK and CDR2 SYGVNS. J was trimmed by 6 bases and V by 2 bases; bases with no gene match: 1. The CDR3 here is CASSEGDRGNSPLHF. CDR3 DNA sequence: TGTGCCAGCAGTGAAGGGGACAGGGGTAATTCACCCCTCCACTTT.

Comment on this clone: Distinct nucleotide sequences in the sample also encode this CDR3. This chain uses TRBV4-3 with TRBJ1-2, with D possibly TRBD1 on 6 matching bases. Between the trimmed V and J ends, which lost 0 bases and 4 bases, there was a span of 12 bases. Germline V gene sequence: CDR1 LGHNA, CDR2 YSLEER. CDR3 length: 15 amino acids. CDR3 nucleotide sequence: TGCGCCAGCAGCCAAGATCGGGGGGGCGGCTATGGCTACACCTTC. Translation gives CASSQDRGGGYGYTF.

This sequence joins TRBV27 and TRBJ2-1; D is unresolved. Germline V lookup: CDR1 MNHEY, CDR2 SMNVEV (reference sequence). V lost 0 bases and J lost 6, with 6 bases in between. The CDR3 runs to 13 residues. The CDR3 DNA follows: TGTGCCAGCAGTTTATCGTGGGGCAATGAGCAGTTCTTC. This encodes CASSLSWGNEQFF.